The clone carrying this TCR beta chain occurred a few times. Its antigen is as yet unknown. MiXCR was run by TCRdb on the RT-PCR reads, yielding one entry per CDR3 protein. This table has 750,000 to 850,000 distinct CDR3 sequences, roughly 18% appearing once. CDR1 is SGDLS and CDR2 is YYNGEE in the germline V gene. The CDR3 covers 14 residues. The V gene lost 5 bases and the J gene lost 1 base, with 10 bases spanning the gap. This sample was included in a study of response to subunit inactivated influenza vaccine. Study outcomes and limitations: The authors suggested that every seasonal influenza vaccination recruits few new T cells.

The material sequenced was PBMCs from blood, taken around 5 days after vaccination. This receptor was obtained from a man aged 50-59 years who received an inactivated influenza vaccine. The chain links TRBV9 to TRBJ2-1, with D uncertain. CDR3 protein: CASRALRSYNEQFF. CDR3 coding DNA: TGTGCCAGCAGGGCACTCCGGTCCTACAATGAGCAGTTCTTC.